The sequence of this T cell receptor (beta chain) was determined in a study of shared clonotypes between healthy human individuals. Study findings and constraints: The diversity represented, both genetic and in exposure history, was limited by few donors.

The assay used deep level. Produced via immunoSEQ multiplex PCR; TCRdb's table is partial and in-frame only. The sample carries 450,000 to 500,000 clones, 70% to 80% recorded once. Concerning this clone itself: Antigen: not known.

Only Caucasian adults living in Nashville, Tennessee served as donors. The specimen sequenced was PBMCs. This TCR was sampled from a middle-aged woman in good health. Some clones in this sample may be carry-over from other donors' samples.

The CDR3 loop is CASSSSGTGSNTEAFF. CDR3 bases: TGTGCCAGCAGCTCCTCCGGGACAGGGTCGAACACTGAAGCTTTCTTT. This sequence joins TRBV7-2 and TRBJ1-1; 9 bases match TRBD1. V was pared by 4 bases and J by 1 base, with 7 bases of the junction left unmatched. The CDR3 loop spans 16 amino acids. In germline, CDR1 is SGHTA, CDR2 FQGNSA.